This T cell receptor (beta chain) was identified in a study of T cell responses to AZD1222 COVID-19 vaccine. Measured with immunoSEQ multiplex PCR; TCRdb has only the in-frame clones, and not every one. This sample has 100,000 to 150,000 clones, with approximately 85% found just once. The CDR3 runs 14 residues. Trimming removed 10 bases from V and 2 bases from J, with 17 bases in between. Germline assignment: CDR1 ENHRY and CDR2 SYGVKD. Overall study results and limits: Close to half of all spike-specific TCRs reportedly target regions of the variants that are unmutated.

About this clone itself: The antigen is undetermined.

Here the sequenced sample was peripheral blood, taken 28 days after the second AZD1222 dose. The rearrangement uses TRBV10-3 and TRBJ2-5, with TRBD2 as a possible D gene (7 bases). This clonotype originated in an adult who received the AZD1222 COVID-19 vaccine. The DNA of the CDR3 is TGTGCCACCGCTTTGCGGGGGACACAAGAGACCCAGTACTTC. As protein: CATALRGTQETQYF.